This T cell receptor beta chain is from a study of OX40 agonist ivuxolimab in advanced cancers. Looking at the study overall: Ivuxolimab, an agonist antibody against OX40 (CD134), was given to patients.

The assay was immunoSEQ multiplex PCR, and TCRdb's table has in-frame clones only and misses some. The data contain 65,000 or so clones, roughly 88% of them singletons. V lost 0 bases to trimming and J lost 3 bases, with 4 bases between them. The CDR3 is 13 residues long. Germline lookup yields CDR1 SGHTS and CDR2 YDEGEE. Concerning this clone itself: Antigen unknown.

General study results and limits: Averaging showed that CD8+ T cells had more expanded clones than CD4+ did.

The source material was CD4+ or CD8+ T cells sorted from blood, sampled in a trial of the OX40 agonist ivuxolimab. V is TRBV5-8 and J is TRBJ1-3; no firm D call. This receptor was identified in an adult with an advanced solid tumor such as melanoma, head and neck, liver or kidney cancer. CDR3: CASSLVGGNTIYF. CDR3 coding DNA: TGTGCCAGCAGCTTGGTCGGTGGAAACACCATATATTTT.